One T cell receptor (beta chain) is described in this entry. Sequencing targeted expressed TCRB transcripts, as all isolated RNA had been reverse transcribed. The protocol was immunoSEQ multiplex PCR, while the TCRdb copy is restricted to in-frame clones and leaves out a portion. The table includes about 220,000 clones, 9.5% to 13% detected once. The sample comes from a study of beta chain features in type 1 diabetes. There are 13 residues in the CDR3. Trimming took 7 bases from V and 5 from J, leaving 14 bases between them. Germline CDR1 is GTSNPN and CDR2 is SVGIG (reference sequence). The TCR sequence derives from a man between 18 and 29 years old in good health. The sample was central memory CD4+ T cells from blood. The gene calls are TRBV30 and TRBJ1-4; D is undetermined. The CDR3 region is CAYGGILNEKLFF. CDR3 coding DNA: TGTGCCTATGGTGGCATTTTGAATGAAAAACTGTTTTTT.